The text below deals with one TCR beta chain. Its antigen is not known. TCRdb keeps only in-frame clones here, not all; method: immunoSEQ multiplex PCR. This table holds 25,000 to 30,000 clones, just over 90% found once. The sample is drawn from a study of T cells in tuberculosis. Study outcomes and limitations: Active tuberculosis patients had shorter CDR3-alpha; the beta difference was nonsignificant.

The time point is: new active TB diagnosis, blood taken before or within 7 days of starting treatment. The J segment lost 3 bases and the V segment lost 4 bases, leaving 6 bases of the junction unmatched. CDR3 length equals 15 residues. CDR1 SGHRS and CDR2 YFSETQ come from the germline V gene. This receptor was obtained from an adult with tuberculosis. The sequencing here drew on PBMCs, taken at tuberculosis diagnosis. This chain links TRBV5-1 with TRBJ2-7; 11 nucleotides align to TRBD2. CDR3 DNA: TGCGCCAGCAGCGGGAGACTAGCGGGGTTCTACGAGCAGTACTTC. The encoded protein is CASSGRLAGFYEQYF.